This T cell receptor (beta chain) was recorded in a study of shared clonotypes between healthy human individuals. The CDR3 is 15 residues long. V lost 5 bases, J lost 2 bases, and 16 bases lay in between. The table came from immunoSEQ multiplex PCR; TCRdb's copy has only in-frame clones and leaves some out. This sample carries fewer than 1.6 million clones, around 98.5% of them seen once, and the ten largest clones take about 0.34%. The source of this sequence is a man aged 25-45 years in good health. Sequencing was done on a sample of naive CD4+ T cells sorted from blood. Subset here: CD45RA+ positively selected. This chain connects TRBV23-1 to TRBJ2-7; TRBD2 is a possible D gene (6 bases). TRBV23-1 carries the ORF label, with uncertain function. DNA for the CDR3: TGCGCCAGCAGTAGTGTTCCGGGGGAGACCTACGAGCAGTACTTC. It encodes CASSSVPGETYEQYF.